Included here is one T cell receptor beta chain sequence, with context. The antigen remains unidentified. One junction end disagrees with the germline gene, perhaps due to a read error. The data were obtained in a study of CD8+CD57+ T cells in acquired aplastic anemia. On the study more broadly: Recorded DNA amounts for sorted CD4+ and CD8+ cells had an average of approximately 3 ug. Study findings and constraints: Overlap between patients and controls comprised roughly 30 CD8+ CDR3 sequences.

Germline V gene sequence: CDR1 SGDLS, CDR2 YYNGEE. The CDR3 spans 15 residues. Genomic DNA served as template for TCR beta VDJ and CDR3 profiling. TCRdb re-derived calls from the reads in MiXCR, one entry per CDR3 protein. The table includes hundreds of thousands of distinct CDR3 sequences, 65% to 80% detected once. Sequencing used sorted CD4+, CD8+, or CD8+CD57+ T cells (not recorded which) from PBMCs. J is TRBJ2-1 and V is TRBV9, with 10 bases matching TRBD1. The receptor's source is a human donor in good health, serving as a control. CDR3 in DNA: TGTGCCAGCAGCGTGCGGGGACAGGGGTACAATCAGCAGTTCTTC. Protein sequence: CASSVRGQGYNQQFF.